The 7 T cell receptor beta chains given below trace back to one sample, sequenced in a study of blood T cells in healthy people across ages. Using a J-beta primer mix together with a sample-barcoded 5' primer, a second PCR was run for roughly 6 to 11 cycles. TCRdb reprocessed the 5' RACE reads via MiXCR and lists one record per CDR3 protein. Altogether 540,000 or so distinct CDR3 sequences are present, more than 20% being singletons, with the ten largest covering under 9%. A further study also used this sample, focusing on T cells of mothers and their children.

The sample was blood. The receptor source for this set is a boy aged 5-17 years in good health.

Remarks on this clonotype: The junction differs from germline at one of its ends, possibly a read error. This sequence joins TRBV29-1 and TRBJ2-3; maybe TRBD2 (5 bases). Germline loops: CDR1 SQVTM, CDR2 ANQGSEA. This CDR3 has 14 residues. The CDR3 sequence: CGVKETGSTDTQYF. For the CDR3, the DNA is TGCGGCGTCAAGGAAACGGGAAGCACAGATACGCAGTATTTT.

The V call is TRBV10-3, the J call TRBJ2-5; 8 bases fit TRBD2. Near its end, the DNA agrees better with TRBJ2-1, so the J call may be wrong. This CDR3 is built from 14 residues. Germline V gives CDR1 ENHRY, CDR2 SYGVKD. CDR3 loop: CAIGAGAEGNEQFF. DNA of the CDR3: TGTGCCATCGGAGCGGGGGCCGAGGGTAATGAGCAGTTCTTC.

The CDR3 DNA follows: TGTGCCACCGGGTACCCTGGGGCCAACGTCCTGACTTTC. This encodes CATGYPGANVLTF. The chain links TRBV10-3 to TRBJ2-6; unclear D gene. The CDR3 runs to 13 residues. Trimming took off 10 bases at V and 2 bases at J, with 9 bases between the two ends. Germline CDR1 is ENHRY and CDR2 is SYGVKD.

This clonotype was seen a handful of times. The chain joins TRBV27 to TRBJ2-7, with 9 positions matching TRBD1. From germline, CDR1 is MNHEY and CDR2 SMNVEV (reference sequence). This CDR3 is 15 amino acids long. With V trimmed by 8 bases and J by 2 bases, 10 bases remained unmatched. CDR3 loop: CASGREQGAAYEQYF. The DNA of the CDR3 is TGTGCCAGCGGAAGGGAACAGGGGGCCGCCTACGAGCAGTACTTC.

The CDR3 spells CASSPSGGLDTQYF. The CDR3 DNA sequence: TGTGCCAGCAGCCCTTCGGGGGGATTAGATACGCAGTATTTT. The gene calls are TRBV7-9 and TRBJ2-3, with 7 bases that match TRBD2. Trimming cost V 5 bases and J 5 bases; bases outside gene matches: 7. Per the germline V gene, CDR1 is SEHNR and CDR2 is FQNEAQ (reference sequence). There are 14 residues in the CDR3.

This clonotype was found a few times. The chain links TRBV15 to TRBJ2-5, with D unclear. The CDR3 covers 15 residues. Trimming shortened V by 1 base and J by 7 bases, and 16 bases separated the two germline ends. CDR1 is LNHNV and CDR2 is YYDKDF in the germline V gene (reference sequence). For the CDR3, the DNA is TGTGCCACCAGCAGAGTGTTGGGTGATTTGGGGACCCAGTACTTC. Amino acids: CATSRVLGDLGTQYF.

There are many counts of this clonotype. This chain connects TRBV4-1 to TRBJ2-5; the D is unclear. The CDR3 has 14 residues. Trimming shortened V by 0 bases and J by 2 bases, and 7 bases separated the two germline ends. Germline lookup yields CDR1 MGHRA and CDR2 YSYEKL. CDR3 region: CASSQDWAQETQYF. The CDR3 bases are TGCGCCAGCAGCCAAGATTGGGCGCAAGAGACCCAGTACTTC.